This passage covers 27 T cell receptor beta chains from one sample sequenced in a study of vaccination and CD4 T cells after COVID-19. Treatment of the sample: roughly 10-day PBMC culture with coronavirus spike peptide pools or control peptides (ViraFEST assay). Sequencing of cultured CD4+ T cell DNA used the Oncomine TCR Beta short-read assay. In TCRdb, the PCR reads were re-called with MiXCR into one record per CDR3 protein. The repertoire has about 21,000 distinct CDR3 sequences, roughly three fifths of them found once; the top ten carry 8.5% to 10%. The antigens these receptors bind are not known. This specimen was CD4+ T cells from blood, cultured in vitro, taken after SARS-CoV-2 vaccination. All receptors derive from a human donor who had recovered from COVID-19.

The chain joins TRBV6-1 to TRBJ1-2; tentatively, D is TRBD1 (5 bases). V was cut by 2 bases and J by 2 bases, with 18 bases left in between. The CDR3 sequence is 17 residues long. The germline V gene encodes CDR1 MNHNS and CDR2 SASEGT. CDR3 coding DNA: TGTGCCAGCAGTGAAATAGGAGGAAGGGACGGGAACTATGGCTACACCTTC. It codes for CASSEIGGRDGNYGYTF.

The chain couples TRBV5-5 to TRBJ2-1; possible D gene TRBD2, 6 bases. CDR1 is SGHKS, CDR2 YYEKEE, per germline (reference sequence). The CDR3 runs to 16 residues. Trimming left V 0 bases short and J 10 bases short, with 20 bases between. CDR3 in DNA: TGTGCCAGCAGCTTGGTTGCCGGGAGTTTTAATAACGAGCAGTTCTTC. It specifies CASSLVAGSFNNEQFF.

This chain links TRBV29-1 with TRBJ1-2; TRBD1 aligns across 8 bases. The germline CDR1 and CDR2 sequences are SQVTM and ANQGSEA. This CDR3 is built from 12 residues. Germline trimming cut 8 bases from V and 7 bases from J; bases unmatched to any gene: 9. CDR3 nucleotide sequence: TGCAGCACACTTACAGGGGGGTCTGGCTACACCTTC. It specifies CSTLTGGSGYTF.

The rearrangement joins TRBV5-4 to TRBJ2-7; 8 bases are shared with TRBD1. Germline V CDR1 and CDR2: SGHNT, YYREEE (reference sequence). After removal of 4 bases from V and 2 bases from J, the junction contained 8 bases not matched to a gene. The CDR3 extends over 15 amino acids. As DNA, the CDR3 is TGTGCCAGCAGCGGCCCGGGACAGGAAACCTACGAGCAGTACTTC. Its protein is CASSGPGQETYEQYF.

The gene calls are TRBV15 and TRBJ1-6; D is uncertain. The CDR3 spans 15 residues. V lost 0 bases and J 7 bases, leaving 10 bases between the germline ends. Germline assignment: CDR1 LNHNV and CDR2 YYDKDF (reference sequence). CDR3 protein: CATSRDWAGNSPLHF. In nucleotides, the CDR3 is TGTGCCACCAGCAGAGATTGGGCGGGAAATTCACCCCTCCACTTT.

This chain uses TRBV15 with TRBJ1-4; the D is unclear. Looked up from germline, CDR1 is LNHNV and CDR2 is YYDKDF (reference sequence). The CDR3 has 14 amino acids. Deletions cut 5 bases from V and 8 bases from J, with 15 bases between. This chain's CDR3 is CATSQLNSPEKLFF. The DNA of the CDR3 is TGTGCCACCAGCCAACTGAACTCACCCGAAAAACTGTTTTTT.

V gene TRBV4-1 combines with J gene TRBJ1-6, with D perhaps TRBD1 (5 bases). Germline CDR1 MGHRA, CDR2 YSYEKL. The CDR3 runs 16 residues. Trimming left V 6 bases short and J 6 bases short, with 18 bases between. DNA for the CDR3: TGCGCCAGCAGACGAATAGGGACGGTTTCTAATTCACCCCTCCACTTT. The encoded protein is CASRRIGTVSNSPLHF.

The V and J genes are TRBV4-3 and TRBJ2-2, with no clear D. CDR1 and CDR2 (germline): LGHNA, YSLEER. This CDR3 region has 14 residues. V gave up 1 base and J gave up 1 base, with 4 bases separating them. The CDR3 protein is CASSQVQNTGELFF. CDR3 nucleotide sequence: TGCGCCAGCAGCCAAGTACAGAACACCGGGGAGCTGTTTTTT.

This chain connects TRBV11-3 to TRBJ1-3, with D possibly TRBD1 on 5 matching bases. Germline V gene data show CDR1 as SGHNT and CDR2 as YENEEA. V was cut by 0 bases and J by 0 bases, with 12 bases left in between. The CDR3 length is 17 residues. The CDR3 region has the DNA TGTGCCAGCAGCTTAGAATCAGGGATGACCTCTGGAAACACCATATATTTT. The encoded protein is CASSLESGMTSGNTIYF.

J is TRBJ1-3 and V is TRBV20-1; perhaps TRBD1 as D (5 bases). This CDR3 has 13 residues. The germline V gene has CDR1 DFQATT and CDR2 SNEGSKA (reference sequence). V gave up 7 bases and J gave up 4 bases, with 14 bases separating them. DNA of the CDR3: TGCAGTGTCCGGAGGGGTGCGGGAAACACCATATATTTT. Its translation is CSVRRGAGNTIYF.

The V gene is TRBV7-2, the J gene TRBJ1-2, with D possibly matching TRBD1 (6 bases). Germline V gives CDR1 SGHTA, CDR2 FQGNSA. Deletions cut 2 bases from V and 5 bases from J, with 18 bases between. The CDR3 consists of 16 residues. The CDR3 bases are TGTGCCAGCAGCTTAACCGCACGGGGGCAGGGGTATGGCTACACCTTC. Residues: CASSLTARGQGYGYTF.

The chain links TRBV15 to TRBJ1-3, with 8 nucleotides matching TRBD1. V dropped 1 base and J dropped 2; count of bases not matched to a gene: 4. The CDR3 length is 16 residues. Germline CDR1 LNHNV, CDR2 YYDKDF (reference sequence). The CDR3 region has the DNA TGTGCCACCAGCAGAGGGACAGGGATCCCTGGAAACACCATATATTTT. Translating it yields CATSRGTGIPGNTIYF. Complete variable domain (other parts from reference TRBV15 and TRBJ1-3): DAMVIQNPRYQVTQFGKPVTLSCSQTLNHNVMYWYQQKSSQAPKLLFHYYDKDFNNEADTPDNFQSRRPNTSFCFLDIRSPGLGDTAMYLCATSRGTGIPGNTIYFGEGSWLTVV.

The chain uses TRBV7-8 and TRBJ1-3, with D uncertain. Germline assignment: CDR1 SGHVS and CDR2 FQNEAQ. The CDR3 runs 16 residues. Trimming removed 5 bases from V and 0 bases from J, with 14 bases in between. Written as DNA, the CDR3 is TGTGCCAGCAGCCTTGAGAGGCGACGCTCTGGAAACACCATATATTTT. Protein: CASSLERRRSGNTIYF.

This clonotype was seen more than once but under ten times. The chain couples TRBV6-1 to TRBJ1-5; 7 nucleotides line up with TRBD1. The CDR3 covers 15 residues. The V gene's germline CDR1 is MNHNS and CDR2 SASEGT. The junction had 10 bases not matched to a gene; V was cut back by 6 bases and J by 5 bases. CDR3 coding DNA: TGTGCCAGCAGCAAGCTCCGGGACAGAGATCAGCCCCAGCATTTT. The encoded protein is CASSKLRDRDQPQHF.

The gene calls are TRBV11-3 and TRBJ2-5, with TRBD2 matching over 7 bases. J gave up 5 bases and V 5 bases, and 8 bases lay outside the gene matches. This CDR3 is built from 14 residues. Germline values: CDR1 SGHNT, CDR2 YENEEA. The CDR3 loop is CASSARRGVETQYF. In DNA form, the CDR3 reads TGTGCCAGCAGCGCCCGACGGGGGGTTGAGACCCAGTACTTC.

This clonotype was picked up a small number of times. The V call is TRBV6-2 or TRBV6-3, the J call TRBJ1-5; no clear D gene. Between the trimmed V and J ends, which lost 2 bases and 2 bases, there was a span of 13 bases. The CDR3 runs to 16 residues. Germline V gives CDR1 MNHEY, CDR2 SVGEGT. The chain's CDR3 is CASSYSPLVGNQPQHF. The CDR3 DNA follows: TGTGCCAGCAGTTACAGTCCCTTAGTAGGCAATCAGCCCCAGCATTTT.

V usage is TRBV11-2 and J usage is TRBJ1-1; perhaps TRBD1 as D (5 bases). The CDR3 has 15 residues. The germline gives CDR1 SGHAT, CDR2 FQNNGV. V lost 5 bases and J lost 4, with 17 bases in between. In DNA, the CDR3 is TGTGCCAGCAGCCAATCCCTAGGGGTGGGCACTGAAGCTTTCTTT. This gives the protein CASSQSLGVGTEAFF.

This chain uses TRBV20-1 with TRBJ1-2; 12 bases match TRBD1. This CDR3 spans 17 amino acids. Germline CDR1 is DFQATT and CDR2 is SNEGSKA (reference sequence). V trimming: 0 bases; J trimming: 6 bases; junction bases outside the gene matches: 11. The CDR3, as DNA: TGCAGTGCTAGAGATCGGGTTTGGGACAGGGGGCTCCATGGCTACACCTTC. It specifies CSARDRVWDRGLHGYTF.

The chain uses TRBV6-1 and TRBJ2-1; 8 nucleotides line up with TRBD2. The V segment lost 6 bases and the J segment 5 bases; nucleotides outside the gene matches: 9. Per germline, CDR1 MNHNS and CDR2 SASEGT. The CDR3 spans 15 residues. CDR3 nucleotide sequence: TGTGCCAGCAGGACGCCTAGCGGGCAAAACAATGAGCAGTTCTTC. Encoded protein: CASRTPSGQNNEQFF.

This chain uses TRBV20-1 with TRBJ1-5, with 9 nucleotides matching TRBD1. V lost 5 bases, J lost 2 bases, and 7 bases stayed unmatched. The CDR3 is 15 amino acids. Per germline, CDR1 DFQATT and CDR2 SNEGSKA (reference sequence). The CDR3 DNA reads TGCAGTGCTCCCCGGAGGACAGGGGGCAATCAGCCCCAGCATTTT. The encoded protein is CSAPRRTGGNQPQHF.

This clonotype was seen just once. CDR3 region: CSAPVGGLYEQYF. The CDR3 bases are TGCAGTGCCCCCGTTGGGGGGCTCTACGAGCAGTACTTC. This sequence joins TRBV20-1 and TRBJ2-7, with D perhaps given as TRBD1 or TRBD2 (6 bases each). The CDR3 runs to 13 residues. Germline-derived CDR1 and CDR2 are DFQATT and SNEGSKA (reference sequence). Trimming left V 6 bases short and J 3 bases short, with 15 bases between.

The chain carries TRBV5-1 and TRBJ2-5, with D unclear. V lost 4 bases and J 0 bases, leaving 7 bases between the germline ends. Germline CDR1 reads SGHRS; CDR2 reads YFSETQ. The CDR3 consists of 13 residues. This CDR3 is CASSQGYQETQYF. The CDR3 DNA sequence: TGCGCCAGCAGCCAAGGGTACCAAGAGACCCAGTACTTC.

The rearrangement joins TRBV7-2 to TRBJ1-1; D may be TRBD1 (5 bases). The CDR3 length is 16 residues. Germline V CDR1 and CDR2: SGHTA, FQGNSA. Trimming stripped 5 bases from V and 6 bases from J, with 22 bases between. CDR3 nucleotide sequence: TGTGCCAGCAGCCATTTCCACCGGGGCACGGGTGCTGAAGCTTTCTTT. Translation: CASSHFHRGTGAEAFF.

This clonotype turned up a few times. The J gene is TRBJ1-1, the V gene TRBV7-2, with a possible D match to TRBD1 (6 bases). This CDR3 is 15 amino acids long. Trimming left V 1 base short and J 3 bases short, with 12 bases between. The germline V gene encodes CDR1 SGHTA and CDR2 FQGNSA. For the CDR3, the DNA is TGTGCCAGCAGCTTAGAGGGGGACAAGTACACTGAAGCTTTCTTT. It specifies CASSLEGDKYTEAFF.

The rearrangement uses TRBV12-3 or TRBV12-4 and TRBJ1-1, with D possibly TRBD1 on 6 matching bases. CDR3 length: 17 residues. V was pared by 7 bases and J by 2 bases, with 23 bases between. The CDR3 region is CASNLGGVSGGNTEAFF. The CDR3 DNA reads TGTGCCAGCAACCTTGGGGGTGTATCGGGGGGCAACACTGAAGCTTTCTTT.

The CDR3, as DNA: TGTGCCAGCAACGGTGGGATCGTTCATTCACCCCTCCACTTT. It translates to CASNGGIVHSPLHF. V usage is TRBV12-3 or TRBV12-4 and J usage is TRBJ1-6; D not resolved. V was clipped by 7 bases and J by 8 bases, with 15 bases between them. This CDR3 is built from 14 residues.

This clonotype is categorized as medium-sized (0.01 to 0.1%). CDR3 nucleotide sequence: TGTGCCAGTAGTATAAGTGTGGGGCAGGGCAATCAGCCCCAGCATTTT. Protein sequence: CASSISVGQGNQPQHF. The rearrangement uses TRBV19 and TRBJ1-5, with a weak D call TRBD1 (5 bases). The CDR3 has 16 residues. Germline loops: CDR1 LNHDA, CDR2 SQIVND (reference sequence). V lost 2 bases and J lost 2, with 13 bases in between. Looking up the rest from reference TRBV19 and TRBJ1-5 gives the full variable domain: DGGITQSPKYLFRKEGQNVTLSCEQNLNHDAMYWYRQDPGQGLRLIYYSQIVNDFQKGDIAEGYSVSREKKESFPLTVTSAQKNPTAFYLCASSISVGQGNQPQHFGDGTRLSIL.